The 14 T cell receptor beta chains in this list originate from one sample, sequenced in a study of shared clonotypes between healthy human individuals. TCRdb keeps only in-frame clones here, not all; method: immunoSEQ multiplex PCR. The table lists approximately 640,000 clones, 90% of them singletons. Sample: memory CD8+ T cells from PBMCs. As to subset: CD45RO+ cells pooled with CCR7-negative TemRA cells. The receptors originated from a man in his late teens or twenties in good health. Some clones in this sample may be carry-over from other donors' samples.

The CDR3: CASTPSFGERVIEAFF. The CDR3 DNA is TGTGCCAGCACCCCCAGCTTTGGCGAAAGGGTGATTGAAGCTTTCTTT. V usage is TRBV27 and J usage is TRBJ1-1, with no clear D. Germline V gene lookup returns CDR1 MNHEY and CDR2 SMNVEV (reference sequence). This CDR3 spans 16 amino acids. With 7 bases removed from V and 7 bases from J, the gap between germline ends came to 25 bases.

This clone was observed once. The chain couples TRBV4-1 to TRBJ2-3, with TRBD2 identical over 8 bases. The CDR3 consists of 13 residues. In germline, CDR1 is MGHRA, CDR2 YSYEKL. With 3 bases clipped from V and 4 bases from J, the junction kept 0 bases outside the gene matches. The CDR3 protein is CASSHGGADTQYF. DNA for the CDR3: TGCGCCAGCAGCCACGGGGGGGCAGATACGCAGTATTTT.

The chain has TRBV6-1 and TRBJ1-2, with 9 bases aligning to TRBD1. The CDR3 is 15 amino acids. Germline lookup yields CDR1 MNHNS and CDR2 SASEGT. V gave up 6 bases and J gave up 6 bases; unmatched junction bases: 11. The CDR3 here is CASRPLQGAMNGYTF. The CDR3 nucleotides read TGTGCCAGCAGGCCCCTACAGGGGGCGATGAATGGCTACACCTTC.

The V gene is TRBV7-9, the J gene TRBJ2-1; TRBD2 matches at 10 bases. Unmatched junction bases numbered 10, after V lost 1 base and J lost 1 base. CDR3 size: 19 residues. Germline CDR1 SEHNR, CDR2 FQNEAQ (reference sequence). The CDR3 here is CASSLVERVAGGSYNEQFF. In DNA form, the CDR3 reads TGTGCCAGCAGCTTAGTTGAGAGGGTAGCGGGAGGTTCCTACAATGAGCAGTTCTTC.

J is TRBJ2-3 and V is TRBV28, with 9 positions matching TRBD2. The CDR3 contains 18 residues. Germline V gives CDR1 MDHEN, CDR2 SYDVKM. V trimming: 1 base; J trimming: 0 bases; junction bases outside the gene matches: 8. DNA of the CDR3: TGTGCCAGCAGTTTATCAAGACTAGCGGTACTAAGCACAGATACGCAGTATTTT. Translating gives CASSLSRLAVLSTDTQYF. The entire variable domain, with the rest obtained from reference TRBV28 and TRBJ2-3, is as follows: DVKVTQSSRYLVKRTGEKVFLECVQDMDHENMFWYRQDPGLGLRLIYFSYDVKMKEKGDIPEGYSVSREKKERFSLILESASTNQTSMYLCASSLSRLAVLSTDTQYFGPGTRLTVL.

The chain recombines TRBV19 with TRBJ2-7; D remains ambiguous. The germline gives CDR1 LNHDA, CDR2 SQIVND (reference sequence). Trimming removed 3 bases from V and 3 bases from J, with 12 bases in between. The CDR3 has 14 residues. The CDR3 loop is CASSMTSWGYEQYF. CDR3 sequence (DNA): TGTGCCAGTAGTATGACCTCCTGGGGCTACGAGCAGTACTTC.

The chain uses TRBV7-9 and TRBJ2-1; D ambiguous. The CDR3 has 12 amino acids. Germline values: CDR1 SEHNR, CDR2 FQNEAQ (reference sequence). V lost 4 bases to trimming and J lost 8 bases, with 9 bases between them. This CDR3 reads CASSSYADEQFF. In DNA form, the CDR3 reads TGTGCCAGCAGCTCCTATGCCGATGAGCAGTTCTTC.

The CDR3 region is CASSVVLGDYGYTF. The CDR3 coding sequence is TGTGCCAGCAGCGTAGTTCTGGGGGACTATGGCTACACCTTC. The chain combines TRBV9 with TRBJ1-2; possibly TRBD1 for D (5 bases). Germline CDR1 SGDLS, CDR2 YYNGEE. V was trimmed by 0 bases and J by 3 bases, leaving 9 bases between them. CDR3 size: 14 residues.

V and J are TRBV15 and TRBJ1-3, with no clear D. This CDR3 contains 15 residues. Per germline, CDR1 LNHNV and CDR2 YYDKDF (reference sequence). Trimming removed 4 bases from V and 1 base from J, with 11 bases in between. The CDR3 DNA sequence: TGTGCCACCAGCACCCGGGCATCGTCTGGAAACACCATATATTTT. Translation gives CATSTRASSGNTIYF.

The chain couples TRBV5-4 to TRBJ2-1; a possible D gene is TRBD2 (6 bases). CDR1 and CDR2 (germline): SGHNT, YYREEE (reference sequence). CDR3 length: 14 amino acids. The ends were cut back, 2 bases at V and 7 bases at J, with 13 bases in the middle. CDR3 nucleotide sequence: TGTGCCAGCAGCTTAAGAGGAAGCGGGAATGAGCAGTTCTTC. Its protein product is CASSLRGSGNEQFF.

The chain has TRBV6-1 and TRBJ2-7, with a weak D call TRBD1 (6 bases). Germline assignment: CDR1 MNHNS and CDR2 SASEGT. V was pared by 4 bases and J by 6 bases, with 22 bases between. The CDR3 covers 16 residues. CDR3: CASSGIRGRNVFEQYF. The CDR3 nucleotides read TGTGCCAGCAGTGGCATCAGGGGACGAAACGTCTTCGAGCAGTACTTC.

CDR3 region: CAISESMKEYSNQPQHF. The CDR3 region has the DNA TGTGCCATCAGTGAGTCGATGAAGGAGTATAGCAATCAGCCCCAGCATTTT. The genes are TRBV10-3 and TRBJ1-5; no firm D call. The germline CDR1 and CDR2 sequences are ENHRY and SYGVKD. Trimming left V 0 bases short and J 0 bases short, with 12 bases between. The CDR3 has 17 amino acids.

This chain links TRBV9 with TRBJ1-3; 7 nucleotides agree with TRBD1. Losses at the gene ends were 2 bases for V and 4 bases for J; bases not matched to a gene: 6. The CDR3 runs to 15 residues. CDR1 is SGDLS and CDR2 is YYNGEE in the germline V gene. The CDR3 here is CASSVGTVAGNTIYF. As DNA, the CDR3 is TGTGCCAGCAGCGTTGGGACAGTGGCGGGAAACACCATATATTTT.

The chain uses TRBV19 and TRBJ1-5; D not certain. Germline CDR1 is LNHDA and CDR2 is SQIVND (reference sequence). This CDR3 is built from 14 residues. The ends were cut back, 3 bases at V and 6 bases at J, with 12 bases in the middle. The CDR3 nucleotides are TGTGCCAGTAGTATCAACCCGGAAGGTCAGCCCCAGCATTTT. Amino acid sequence: CASSINPEGQPQHF.